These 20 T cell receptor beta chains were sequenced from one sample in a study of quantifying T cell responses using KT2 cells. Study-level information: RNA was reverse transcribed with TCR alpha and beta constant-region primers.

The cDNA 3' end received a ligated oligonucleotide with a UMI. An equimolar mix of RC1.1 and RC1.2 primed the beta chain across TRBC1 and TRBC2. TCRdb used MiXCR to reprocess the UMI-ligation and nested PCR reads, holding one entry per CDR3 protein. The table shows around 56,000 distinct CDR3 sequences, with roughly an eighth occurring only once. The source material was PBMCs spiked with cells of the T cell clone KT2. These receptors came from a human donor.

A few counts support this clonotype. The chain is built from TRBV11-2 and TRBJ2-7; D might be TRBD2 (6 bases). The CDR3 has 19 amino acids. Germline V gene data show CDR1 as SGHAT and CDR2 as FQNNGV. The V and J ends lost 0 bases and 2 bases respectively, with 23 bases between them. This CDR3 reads CASSLEPLAEGGTTYEQYF. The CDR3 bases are TGTGCCAGCAGCTTAGAGCCCTTGGCCGAGGGAGGAACCACCTACGAGCAGTACTTC.

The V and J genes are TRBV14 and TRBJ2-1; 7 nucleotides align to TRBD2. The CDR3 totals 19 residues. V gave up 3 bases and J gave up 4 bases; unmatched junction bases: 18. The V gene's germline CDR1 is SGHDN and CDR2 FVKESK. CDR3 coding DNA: TGTGCCAGCAGCCAGGGCAGGGCCCGGGCTAGCGGACATTACAATGAGCAGTTCTTC. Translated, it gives CASSQGRARASGHYNEQFF.

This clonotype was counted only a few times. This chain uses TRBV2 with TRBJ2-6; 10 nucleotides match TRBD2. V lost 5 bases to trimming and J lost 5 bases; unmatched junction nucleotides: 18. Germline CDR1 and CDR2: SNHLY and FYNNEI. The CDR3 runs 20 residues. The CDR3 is CASSPGVRLAGERRANVLTF. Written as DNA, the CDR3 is TGTGCCAGCAGTCCCGGGGTCAGGCTAGCGGGAGAGCGACGGGCCAACGTCCTGACTTTC.

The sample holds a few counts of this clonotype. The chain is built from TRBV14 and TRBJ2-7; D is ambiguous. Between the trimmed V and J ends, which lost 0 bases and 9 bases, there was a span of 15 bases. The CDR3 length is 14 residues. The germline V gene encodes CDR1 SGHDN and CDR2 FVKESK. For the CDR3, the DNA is TGTGCCAGCAGCCAAGATACCCCCTGGGGTGTGCAGTACTTC. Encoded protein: CASSQDTPWGVQYF.

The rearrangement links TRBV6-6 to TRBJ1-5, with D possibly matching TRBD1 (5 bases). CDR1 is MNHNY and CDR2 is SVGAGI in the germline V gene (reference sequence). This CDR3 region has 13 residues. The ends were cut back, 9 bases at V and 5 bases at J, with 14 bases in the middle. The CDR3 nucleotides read TGTGCCAGTAGTCCAGGGATGGATCAGCCCCAGCATTTT. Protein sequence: CASSPGMDQPQHF.

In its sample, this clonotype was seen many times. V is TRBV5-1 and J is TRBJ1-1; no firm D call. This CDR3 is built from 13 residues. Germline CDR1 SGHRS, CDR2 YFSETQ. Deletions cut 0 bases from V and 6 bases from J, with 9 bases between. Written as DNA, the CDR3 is TGCGCCAGCAGCTTGGGGGGTGAAGCTGAAGCTTTCTTT. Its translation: CASSLGGEAEAFF.

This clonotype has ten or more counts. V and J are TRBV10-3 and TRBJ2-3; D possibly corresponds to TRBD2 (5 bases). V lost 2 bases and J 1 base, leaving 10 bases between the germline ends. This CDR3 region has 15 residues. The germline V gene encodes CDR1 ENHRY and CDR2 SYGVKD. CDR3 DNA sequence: TGTGCCATCAGTGAGGGAGGCCGTCGCACAGATACGCAGTATTTT. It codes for CAISEGGRRTDTQYF.

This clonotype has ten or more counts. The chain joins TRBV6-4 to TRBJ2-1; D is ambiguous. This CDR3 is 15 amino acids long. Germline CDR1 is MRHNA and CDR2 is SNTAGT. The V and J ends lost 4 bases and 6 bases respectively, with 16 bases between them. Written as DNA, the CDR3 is TGTGCCAGCAGTGTAACACCCGATTCGAGCAATGAGCAGTTCTTC. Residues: CASSVTPDSSNEQFF.

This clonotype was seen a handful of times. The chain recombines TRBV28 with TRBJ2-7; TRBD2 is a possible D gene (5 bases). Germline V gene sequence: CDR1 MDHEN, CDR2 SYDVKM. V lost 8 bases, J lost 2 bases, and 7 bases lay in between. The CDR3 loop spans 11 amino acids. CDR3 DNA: TGTGCCAGCGGCGGGCCCTACGAGCAGTACTTC. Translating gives CASGGPYEQYF.

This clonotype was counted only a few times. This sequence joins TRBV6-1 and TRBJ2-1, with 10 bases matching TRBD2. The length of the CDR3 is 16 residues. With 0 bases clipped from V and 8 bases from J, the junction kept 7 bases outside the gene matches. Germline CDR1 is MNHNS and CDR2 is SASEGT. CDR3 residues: CASSEAVLAGVDEQFF. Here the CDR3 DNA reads TGTGCCAGCAGTGAAGCTGTGCTAGCGGGAGTCGATGAGCAGTTCTTC.

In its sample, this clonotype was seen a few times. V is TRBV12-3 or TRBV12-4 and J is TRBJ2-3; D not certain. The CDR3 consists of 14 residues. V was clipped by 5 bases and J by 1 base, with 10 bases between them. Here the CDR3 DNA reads TGTGCCAGCAGTACCAGGACCGGCACAGATACGCAGTATTTT. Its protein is CASSTRTGTDTQYF.

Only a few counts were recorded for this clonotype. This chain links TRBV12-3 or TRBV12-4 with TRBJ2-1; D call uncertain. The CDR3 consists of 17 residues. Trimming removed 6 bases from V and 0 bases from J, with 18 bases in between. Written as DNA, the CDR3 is TGTGCCAGCAGCCCGTCCCTTGGGATTAGCTCCTACAATGAGCAGTTCTTC. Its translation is CASSPSLGISSYNEQFF.

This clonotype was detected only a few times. CDR3: CASIRTSGGLTDTQYF. The CDR3 DNA follows: TGTGCCAGCATTAGGACTAGCGGGGGCCTCACAGATACGCAGTATTTT. The chain uses TRBV2 and TRBJ2-3; the match to TRBD2 covers 13 bases. The V and J ends lost 7 bases and 2 bases, in that order; junction bases with no gene match: 6. Germline-derived CDR1 and CDR2 are SNHLY and FYNNEI. CDR3 length: 16 residues.

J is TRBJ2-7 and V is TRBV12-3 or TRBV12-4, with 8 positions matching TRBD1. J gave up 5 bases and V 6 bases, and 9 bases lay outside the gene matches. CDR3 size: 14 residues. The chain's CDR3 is CASRRQGMVHEQYF. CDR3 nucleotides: TGTGCCAGCAGGCGACAGGGGATGGTCCACGAGCAGTACTTC.

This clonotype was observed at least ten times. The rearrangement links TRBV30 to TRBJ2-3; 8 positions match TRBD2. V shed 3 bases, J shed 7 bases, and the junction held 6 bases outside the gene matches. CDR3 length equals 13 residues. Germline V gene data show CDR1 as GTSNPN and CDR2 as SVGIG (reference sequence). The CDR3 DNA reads TGTGCCTGGAGCGAAGCGGGAGTCCATACGCAGTATTTT. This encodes CAWSEAGVHTQYF.

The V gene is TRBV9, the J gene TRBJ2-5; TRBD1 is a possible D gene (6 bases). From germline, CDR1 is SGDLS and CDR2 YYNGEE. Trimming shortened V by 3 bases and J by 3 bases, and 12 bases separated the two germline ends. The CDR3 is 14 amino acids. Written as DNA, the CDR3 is TGTGCCAGCAGCGAGAGACAGGAAGAAGAGACCCAGTACTTC. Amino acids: CASSERQEEETQYF.

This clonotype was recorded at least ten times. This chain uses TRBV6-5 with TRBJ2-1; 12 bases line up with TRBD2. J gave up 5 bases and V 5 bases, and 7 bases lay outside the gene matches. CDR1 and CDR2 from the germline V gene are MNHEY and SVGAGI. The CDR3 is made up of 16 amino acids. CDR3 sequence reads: CASSRLAGGGNNEQFF. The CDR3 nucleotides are TGTGCCAGCAGTCGCCTAGCGGGGGGGGGAAACAATGAGCAGTTCTTC.

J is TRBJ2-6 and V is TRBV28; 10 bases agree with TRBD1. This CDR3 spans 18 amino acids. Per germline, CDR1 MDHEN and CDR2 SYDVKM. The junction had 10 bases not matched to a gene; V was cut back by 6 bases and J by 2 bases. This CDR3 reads CASRSGQGELPGANVLTF. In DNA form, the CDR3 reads TGTGCCAGCAGATCCGGACAGGGGGAACTACCTGGGGCCAACGTCCTGACTTTC.

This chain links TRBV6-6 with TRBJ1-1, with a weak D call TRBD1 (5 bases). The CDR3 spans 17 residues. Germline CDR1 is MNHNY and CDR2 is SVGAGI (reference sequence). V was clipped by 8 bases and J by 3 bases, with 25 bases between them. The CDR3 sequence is CASEFRGGEREYTEAFF. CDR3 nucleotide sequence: TGTGCCAGCGAGTTCCGTGGGGGTGAAAGGGAGTACACTGAAGCTTTCTTT.

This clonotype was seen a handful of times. The CDR3 DNA is TGTGCCAGCAGCCAAGTCGGGGAGACCTACGAGCAGTACTTC. This translates into CASSQVGETYEQYF. The rearrangement links TRBV4-2 to TRBJ2-7; D possibly corresponds to TRBD2 (5 bases). Germline V CDR1 and CDR2: LGHNA, YNFKEQ. V lost 1 base to trimming and J lost 2 bases, with 9 bases between them. The CDR3 totals 14 residues.